Listed below are T cell receptor beta chains from one sample, sequenced in a study of cytomegalovirus exposure and HLA in healthy donors. Sequencing used immunoSEQ multiplex PCR; TCRdb keeps in-frame clones, though not all of them. This table has about 190,000 clones, more than 75% appearing once. Sequencing input: PBMCs. The receptors here all came from a young woman in good health and CMV-seronegative. Both conserved end residues are part of each CDR3. Fields, in order: CDR3 protein, J gene, V gene, D gene. D genes are given only for firm matches.

CDR3 protein: CASSLDGHSNSPLHF; J gene: TRBJ1-6; V gene: TRBV5-1; D gene: .
CDR3 protein: CASSLASTNTEAFF; J gene: TRBJ1-1; V gene: TRBV5-1; D gene: .
CDR3 protein: CSVRSSYNEQFF; J gene: TRBJ2-1; V gene: TRBV29-1; D gene: .
CDR3 protein: CASSLSLGEQYF; J gene: TRBJ2-7; V gene: TRBV7-9; D gene: .
CDR3 protein: CASSQTVLGGTDTQYF; J gene: TRBJ2-3; V gene: TRBV6-6; D gene: .
CDR3 protein: CASSFLPLNYYGYTF; J gene: TRBJ1-2; V gene: TRBV28; D gene: .
CDR3 protein: CATEESSYEQYF; J gene: TRBJ2-7; V gene: TRBV25-1; D gene: .
CDR3 protein: CASSVGVTGVYGYTF; J gene: TRBJ1-2; V gene: TRBV9; D gene: TRBD1
CDR3 protein: CASSEAGTSGRYEQYF; J gene: TRBJ2-7; V gene: TRBV2; D gene: TRBD2
CDR3 protein: CASSPILSTDTQYF; J gene: TRBJ2-3; V gene: TRBV2; D gene: .
CDR3 protein: CASSFVITGNTEAFF; J gene: TRBJ1-1; V gene: TRBV19; D gene: .
CDR3 protein: CASSVDLLAPKQYF; J gene: TRBJ2-7; V gene: TRBV9; D gene: .
CDR3 protein: CASKRARRDSNQPQHF; J gene: TRBJ1-5; V gene: TRBV19; D gene: .